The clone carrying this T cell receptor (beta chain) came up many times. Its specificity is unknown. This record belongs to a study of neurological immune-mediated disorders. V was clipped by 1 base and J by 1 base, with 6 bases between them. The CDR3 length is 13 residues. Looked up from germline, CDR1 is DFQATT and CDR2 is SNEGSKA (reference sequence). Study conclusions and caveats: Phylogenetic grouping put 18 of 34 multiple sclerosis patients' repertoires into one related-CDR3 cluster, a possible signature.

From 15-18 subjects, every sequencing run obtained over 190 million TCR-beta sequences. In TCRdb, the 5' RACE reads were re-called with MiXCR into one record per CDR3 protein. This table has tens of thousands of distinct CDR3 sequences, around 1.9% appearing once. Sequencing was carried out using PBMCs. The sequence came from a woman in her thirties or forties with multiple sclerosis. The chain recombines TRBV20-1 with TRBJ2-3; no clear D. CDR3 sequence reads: CSARVSGTDTQYF. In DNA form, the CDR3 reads TGCAGTGCTAGAGTTTCAGGCACAGATACGCAGTATTTT.